This T cell receptor beta chain was retrieved from a study of T cell repertoires in cytomegalovirus infection (dated by TCRdb to the late 2010s). Broadly, across the study: The peptide stimulations were aimed at well-studied HLA-B-restricted epitopes as well as recently identified HLA-C-restricted CMV epitopes, whose presentation resists viral immunomodulation. Donor HLA type was relevant to the analysis, because carriage of CMV infection together with the matching HLA type was indicated by public TCR beta signatures.

General conclusions and limits of the study: The ex vivo response was dominated by HLA-C-restricted CMV-specific TCR beta clonotypes, which also provided the single most frequent clonotype in two of eight donors. In both this cohort and an independent cohort of 350 to 400 donors, the cumulative frequency of public TCR beta family members distinguished carriers of CMV infection plus the relevant HLA type.

V gives up 6 bases and J gives up 0 bases, and the segment between their germline ends measures 17 bases. The CDR3 sequence holds 17 residues, the cysteine and phenylalanine included. Just CDR3 DNA is preserved here, 51 bases in frame from base 1. The germline V gene encodes CDR1 MDHEN and CDR2 SYDVKM. Sequencing used an Illumina HiSeq 1500. TCRdb cleaned the public reads at Q25 with fastp, built clones with MiXCR and kept in-frame beta chains. CDR3 protein sequences are deduplicated, and each keeps its most common genes and DNA. The sample data list approximately 110,000 distinct CDR3 sequences, and approximately 28% of these were observed just once. Around 80% of the sample rests with the top ten. The label giving this sample's treatment or condition can be read as: in vitro stimulation with specific CMV peptide epitopes to enrich CMV-specific T cells. A note on this clonotype: Which antigen it targets is not known. Base qualities are missing; no much larger clone stands one base away.

This chain is built from TRBV28 and TRBJ1-4; the D gene is perhaps TRBD1, on 5 matching bases. The sequenced sample was CD8+ T cells from cultured PBMCs, obtained from culture after CMV antigen stimulation. This clonotype originated in a human donor in good health (CMV status not recorded). Some clones in this sample may be carry-over from other donors' samples. Here the CDR3 is given as CASRLPGGGATNEKLFF. The nucleotide sequence is TGTGCCAGCAGACTCCCAGGCGGGGGTGCAACTAATGAAAAACTGTTTTTT.